Given below is one TCR beta chain in context. Its antigen is unidentified. Deletions cut 11 bases from V and 0 bases from J, with 8 bases between. Germline loops: CDR1 ENHRY, CDR2 SYGVKD. The CDR3 runs 13 residues. The data derive from a study of T cell responses to AZD1222 COVID-19 vaccine. The table came from immunoSEQ multiplex PCR; TCRdb's copy has only in-frame clones and leaves some out. The table has 70,000 to 95,000 clones, less than 90% seen once. Notes on the study in general: Most donors were white British and more were female, and clonal diversity was possibly underestimated. Among spike-specific TCRs, nearly half reportedly target unmutated variant regions. Every sample of the repertoires postdated the peak T cell response. Spike as a whole was targeted by vaccine-associated CD4 TCRs, dominant at 160-218 and 743-854.

The chain has TRBV10-3 and TRBJ1-6; D unclear. This sequence originates from an adult who received the AZD1222 COVID-19 vaccine. Material: peripheral blood, obtained 28 days after the second AZD1222 dose. DNA of the CDR3: TGTGCCTCCCGGAGCTCCTATAATTCACCCCTCCACTTT. Protein product: CASRSSYNSPLHF.